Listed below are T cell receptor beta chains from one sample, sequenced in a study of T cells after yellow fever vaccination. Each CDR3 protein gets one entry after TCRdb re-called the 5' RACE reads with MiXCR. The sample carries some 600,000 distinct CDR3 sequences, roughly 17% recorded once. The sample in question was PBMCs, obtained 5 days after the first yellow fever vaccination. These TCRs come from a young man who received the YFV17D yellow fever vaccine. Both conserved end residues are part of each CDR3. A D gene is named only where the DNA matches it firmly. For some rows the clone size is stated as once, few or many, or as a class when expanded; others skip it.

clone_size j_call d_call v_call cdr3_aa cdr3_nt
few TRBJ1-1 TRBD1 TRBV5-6 CASSGTGGAEAFF TGTGCCAGCAGCGGTACAGGGGGCGCTGAAGCTTTCTTT
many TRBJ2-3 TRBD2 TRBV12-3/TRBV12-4 CASSSLAGSTDTQYF TGTGCCAGCAGTTCCCTAGCGGGGAGCACAGATACGCAGTATTTT
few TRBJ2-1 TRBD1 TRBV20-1 CSARDLGQGLLFF TGCAGTGCTAGAGATTTGGGACAGGGGCTTCTGTTCTTC
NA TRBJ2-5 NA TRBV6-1 CASSPLWGQETQYF TGTGCCAGCAGTCCACTGTGGGGTCAGGAGACCCAGTACTTC
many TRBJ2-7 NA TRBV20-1 CSARYRDAPYEQYF TGCAGTGCTAGATACCGGGACGCTCCCTACGAGCAGTACTTC
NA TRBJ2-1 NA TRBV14 CASSPLEPASSYNEQFF TGTGCCAGCAGCCCCCTGGAGCCGGCGAGCTCCTACAATGAGCAGTTCTTC
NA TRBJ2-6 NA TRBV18 CASSPAGSSGANVLTF TGTGCCAGCTCACCGGCTGGGAGCTCTGGGGCCAACGTCCTGACTTTC
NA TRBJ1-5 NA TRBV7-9 CASSTGQRGDQPQHF TGTGCCAGCAGCACCGGACAGAGGGGCGATCAGCCCCAGCATTTT
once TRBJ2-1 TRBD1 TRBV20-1 CSARSTGGGGDEQFF TGCAGTGCTAGATCGACAGGGGGCGGAGGTGATGAGCAGTTCTTC
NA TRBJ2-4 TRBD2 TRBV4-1 CASSPGLAVLKGNIQYF TGCGCCAGCAGCCCGGGACTAGCGGTCCTGAAGGGTAACATTCAGTACTTC
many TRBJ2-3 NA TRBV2 CASARREEDTQYF TGTGCCAGCGCGCGGAGGGAGGAAGATACGCAGTATTTT
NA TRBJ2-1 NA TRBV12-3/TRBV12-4 CASGPGGYNEQFF TGTGCCAGCGGGCCCGGGGGTTACAATGAGCAGTTCTTC
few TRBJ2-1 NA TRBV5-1 CASSLSESGEQFF TGCGCCAGCAGCTTGAGCGAGTCGGGTGAGCAGTTCTTC
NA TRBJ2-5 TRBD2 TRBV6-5 CASSYSGPGGGETQYF TGTGCCAGCAGTTACTCCGGACCGGGAGGCGGAGAGACCCAGTACTTC
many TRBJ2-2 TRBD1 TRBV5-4 CASSSGTGATGELFF TGTGCCAGCAGCTCCGGGACAGGGGCCACCGGGGAGCTGTTTTTT
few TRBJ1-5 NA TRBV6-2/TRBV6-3 CASSYVGASNQPQHF TGTGCCAGCAGTTACGTCGGAGCAAGCAATCAGCCCCAGCATTTT
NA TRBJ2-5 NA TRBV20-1 CSARVGREIQETQYF TGCAGTGCTAGAGTTGGACGGGAGATTCAAGAGACCCAGTACTTC
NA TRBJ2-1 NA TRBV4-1 CASSRSARGGPGNEQFF TGCGCCAGCAGCCGTTCGGCTAGAGGGGGGCCAGGGAATGAGCAGTTCTTC
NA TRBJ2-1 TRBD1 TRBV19 CATSDRAVTNEQFF TGTGCCACCTCGGACAGGGCGGTGACCAATGAGCAGTTCTTC
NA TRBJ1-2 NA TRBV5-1 CASSLEGVSNYGYTF TGCGCCAGCAGCTTGGAAGGCGTATCTAACTATGGCTACACCTTC
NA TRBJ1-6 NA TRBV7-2 CASSFIVLGGSPLHF TGTGCCAGCAGCTTTATTGTATTGGGAGGTTCACCCCTCCACTTT
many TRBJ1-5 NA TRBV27 CASNNRGQPQHF TGTGCCAGCAATAATCGGGGCCAGCCCCAGCATTTT
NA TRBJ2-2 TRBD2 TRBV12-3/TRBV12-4 CASTASGKNTGELFF TGTGCCAGCACCGCTAGCGGGAAGAACACCGGGGAGCTGTTTTTT
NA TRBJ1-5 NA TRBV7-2 CASSEDYNQPQHF TGTGCCAGCAGCGAAGATTACAATCAGCCCCAGCATTTT
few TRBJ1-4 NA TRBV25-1 CASSVAGKGSEKLFF TGTGCCAGCAGTGTTGCAGGCAAGGGGAGTGAAAAACTGTTTTTT
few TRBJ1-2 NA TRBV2 CASSEARSYGYTF TGTGCCAGCAGTGAAGCACGGTCCTATGGCTACACCTTC
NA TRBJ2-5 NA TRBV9 CASSGGTIQYF TGTGCCAGCAGCGGTGGGACAATCCAGTACTTC
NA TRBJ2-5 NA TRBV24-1 CATSDFQETQYF TGTGCCACCAGTGATTTCCAAGAGACCCAGTACTTC
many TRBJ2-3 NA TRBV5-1 CASSPDDGEDTQYF TGCGCCAGCAGCCCGGACGACGGGGAAGATACGCAGTATTTT
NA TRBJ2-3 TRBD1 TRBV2 CASSEALLSTGRTDTQYF TGTGCCAGCAGTGAAGCGCTTCTTTCGACAGGGAGAACAGATACGCAGTATTTT
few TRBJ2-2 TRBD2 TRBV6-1 CASSTGTSSSGELFF TGTGCCAGCAGTACGGGGACTAGTTCCTCCGGGGAGCTGTTTTTT
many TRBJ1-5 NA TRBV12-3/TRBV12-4 CASSYLYSNQPQHF TGTGCCAGCAGTTATCTTTATAGCAATCAGCCCCAGCATTTT
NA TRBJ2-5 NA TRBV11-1 CASSFLPRYIGKMGETQYF TGTGCCAGCAGCTTTCTCCCCCGGTATATAGGGAAGATGGGGGAGACCCAGTACTTC
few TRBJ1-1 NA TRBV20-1 CSAGSPGLSTEAFF TGCAGTGCCGGCTCCCCAGGGCTTAGCACTGAAGCTTTCTTT
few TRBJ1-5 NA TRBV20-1 CSARGRGISNQPQHF TGCAGTGCTAGAGGACGGGGGATTAGCAATCAGCCCCAGCATTTT
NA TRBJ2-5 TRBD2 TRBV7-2 CASSLAPASGQETQYF TGTGCCAGCAGCTTAGCCCCGGCTAGCGGGCAAGAGACCCAGTACTTC
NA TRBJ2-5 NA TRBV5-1 CASSYLGTQYF TGCGCCAGCAGCTATCTAGGGACCCAGTACTTC
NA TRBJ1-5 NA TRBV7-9 CASSLSSSPNQPQHF TGTGCCAGCAGCTTATCATCGTCCCCCAATCAGCCCCAGCATTTT
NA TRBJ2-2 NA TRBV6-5 CASSSGRFLGTGELFF TGTGCCAGCAGTTCAGGACGTTTCCTGGGCACCGGGGAGCTGTTTTTT
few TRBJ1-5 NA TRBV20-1 CSARGLPSNQPQHF TGCAGTGCTAGAGGCCTACCTAGCAATCAGCCCCAGCATTTT
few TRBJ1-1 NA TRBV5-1 CASSLDTPRTEAFF TGCGCCAGCAGCTTGGACACCCCGAGGACTGAAGCTTTCTTT
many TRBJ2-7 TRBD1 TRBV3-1 CASSQEPGQAYEQYF TGTGCCAGCAGCCAAGAACCGGGACAGGCCTACGAGCAGTACTTC
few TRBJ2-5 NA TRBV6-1 CASSPWALETQYF TGTGCCAGCAGTCCCTGGGCCCTGGAGACCCAGTACTTC
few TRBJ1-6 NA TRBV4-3 CASSQYYMGRNNSPLHF TGCGCCAGCAGCCAGTACTACATGGGACGGAATAATTCACCCCTCCACTTT
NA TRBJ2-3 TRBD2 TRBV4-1 CASSQLRAGGLLDTQYF TGCGCCAGCAGCCAACTAAGAGCGGGGGGGCTTTTAGATACGCAGTATTTT
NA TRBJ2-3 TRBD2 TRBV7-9 CASSGRGAGDTQYF TGTGCCAGCAGCGGGAGGGGCGCGGGAGATACGCAGTATTTT
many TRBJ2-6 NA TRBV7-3 CASSEGTGANVLTF TGTGCCAGCAGTGAGGGAACTGGGGCCAACGTCCTGACTTTC
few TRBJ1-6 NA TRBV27 CASSLLVGSRLSPLHF TGTGCCAGCAGTTTGTTGGTAGGATCCCGTCTCTCACCCCTCCACTTT
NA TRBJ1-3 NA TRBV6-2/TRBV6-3 CASSHPGTYGNTIYF TGTGCCAGCAGTCATCCAGGGACTTATGGAAACACCATATATTTT
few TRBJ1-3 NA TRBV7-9 CASSLGAVPAGNTIYF TGTGCCAGCAGCTTAGGGGCGGTTCCTGCTGGAAACACCATATATTTT
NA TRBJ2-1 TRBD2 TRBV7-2 CASSLSGGANNEQFF TGTGCCAGCAGCTTAAGCGGGGGGGCTAACAATGAGCAGTTCTTC
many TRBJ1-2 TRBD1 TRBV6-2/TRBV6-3 CASRGQTYGYTF TGTGCCAGCAGGGGACAGACCTATGGCTACACCTTC
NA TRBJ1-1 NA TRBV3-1 CASSQDPENTEAFF TGTGCCAGCAGCCAAGATCCAGAGAACACTGAAGCTTTCTTT
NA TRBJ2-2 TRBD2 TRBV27 CASSLWAGTSGDGGELFF TGTGCCAGCAGTTTATGGGCCGGGACTAGCGGGGACGGCGGGGAGCTGTTTTTT
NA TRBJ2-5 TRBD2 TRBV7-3 CASSLASGGAQYF TGTGCCAGCAGCTTAGCTAGCGGGGGCGCCCAGTACTTC
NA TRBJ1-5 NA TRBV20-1 CSAWGGWSNQPQHF TGCAGTGCTTGGGGGGGCTGGAGCAATCAGCCCCAGCATTTT
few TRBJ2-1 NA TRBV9 CASSVEVGLGNEQFF TGTGCCAGCAGCGTAGAGGTGGGGCTGGGGAATGAGCAGTTCTTC